This T cell receptor (beta chain) originates from a study of OX40 agonist ivuxolimab in advanced cancers. Study-wide points: Dose levels from 0.1 to 3.0 mg/kg saw CD4+ and CD8+ blood T cells expand clonally by week 6.

Data came from immunoSEQ multiplex PCR; TCRdb stores just in-frame clones and leaves some out. The sample includes 70,000 or so clones, 80% seen only once; the top ten take about 2.2%. The V gene's germline CDR1 is MRHNA and CDR2 SNTAGT. The germline V and J ends were trimmed by 4 bases and 6 bases, with 13 bases remaining between them. This CDR3 is built from 14 residues. Comments on this clone: Its antigen is currently unknown.

Sequences were derived from CD4+ or CD8+ T cells sorted from blood, sampled in a trial of the OX40 agonist ivuxolimab. This TCR came from an adult with an advanced solid tumor such as melanoma, head and neck, liver or kidney cancer. This chain links TRBV6-4 with TRBJ2-1, with TRBD2 as a possible D gene (6 bases). Written as DNA, the CDR3 is TGTGCCAGCAGTGTCGCGGGATGGCGCAATGAGCAGTTCTTC. Translation gives CASSVAGWRNEQFF.